These 25 T cell receptor beta chains were all obtained from the same sample, sequenced in a study of blood T cell repertoires in COVID-19. Clones were sequenced by immunoSEQ multiplex PCR, and TCRdb holds only the in-frame ones, with some missing. Of 150,000 or so clones in the sample, 84% were seen once. Material for sequencing was peripheral blood. These receptors were taken from a man aged 18-30 years with active or convalescent COVID-19.

The genes are TRBV5-4 and TRBJ1-1; no clear D. Germline CDR1 and CDR2: SGHNT and YYREEE (reference sequence). The V and J ends lost 4 bases and 0 bases respectively, with 13 bases between them. The CDR3 is made up of 15 amino acids. The CDR3 loop is CASSPPTPLNTEAFF. In DNA, the CDR3 is TGTGCCAGCAGCCCCCCGACACCTCTGAACACTGAAGCTTTCTTT.

This clone showed up just once. V and J are TRBV5-1 and TRBJ2-6; 10 bases align to TRBD1. The CDR3 extends over 16 amino acids. Germline assignment: CDR1 SGHRS and CDR2 YFSETQ. The V and J ends lost 6 bases and 1 base, in that order; junction bases with no gene match: 4. CDR3 sequence: CASMDRGKSGANVLTF. CDR3 DNA sequence: TGCGCCAGCATGGACAGGGGGAAATCTGGGGCCAACGTCCTGACTTTC.

The V call is TRBV11-2, the J call TRBJ1-1; D not certain. Germline CDR1 SGHAT, CDR2 FQNNGV. Trimming removed 2 bases from V and 1 base from J, with 8 bases in between. CDR3 length: 14 residues. The CDR3 loop reads CASSLSGKNTEAFF. The CDR3 region has the DNA TGTGCCAGCAGCTTATCGGGGAAGAACACTGAAGCTTTCTTT.

Concerning this clone itself: The junction and the germline gene differ at one end; a read error may be behind it. The gene calls are TRBV2 and TRBJ1-5; D gene unclear. Per germline, CDR1 SNHLY and CDR2 FYNNEI. The CDR3 contains 16 residues. The DNA for the CDR3 is TGTGCCAACAGTGAAGCTGGGCGCCCTAGCAATCAGCCCCAGCATTTT. This codes for CANSEAGRPSNQPQHF. Filled out from reference TRBV2 and TRBJ1-5, the complete variable domain reads EPEVTQTPSHQVTQMGQEVILRCVPISNHLYFYWYRQILGQKVEFLVSFYNNEISEKSEIFDDQFSVERPDGSNFTLKIRSTKLEDSAMYFCANSEAGRPSNQPQHFGDGTRLSIL.

This clone was detected only a few times. The chain recombines TRBV11-2 with TRBJ1-5; maybe TRBD1 (5 bases). Germline V gene data show CDR1 as SGHAT and CDR2 as FQNNGV. The CDR3 covers 14 residues. V was trimmed by 5 bases and J by 2 bases, leaving 10 bases between them. As DNA, the CDR3 is TGTGCCAGCAGCCCCAGGGAGGGCAATCAGCCCCAGCATTTT. Translated: CASSPREGNQPQHF.

The chain has TRBV19 and TRBJ2-4; 8 nucleotides match TRBD1. CDR1 LNHDA and CDR2 SQIVND come from the germline V gene (reference sequence). Trimming cost V 7 bases and J 12 bases; bases outside gene matches: 8. This CDR3 contains 12 residues. The CDR3 sequence: CASTERTGPQYF. Here the CDR3 DNA reads TGTGCCAGTACCGAAAGGACAGGGCCTCAGTACTTC.

This clone came up once. The rearrangement uses TRBV11-2 and TRBJ2-7; the match to TRBD2 covers 15 bases. The CDR3 contains 16 residues. V was pared by 0 bases and J by 7 bases, with 4 bases of the junction left unmatched. Looked up from germline, CDR1 is SGHAT and CDR2 is FQNNGV. CDR3 DNA sequence: TGTGCCAGCAGCTTAGATGGACTAGCGGGGGGGCGAGAGCAGTACTTC. It is translated as CASSLDGLAGGREQYF.

J is TRBJ1-6 and V is TRBV27, with D possibly being TRBD1 (6 bases). V shed 4 bases and J shed 6 bases, with 19 bases lying between them. Looked up from germline, CDR1 is MNHEY and CDR2 is SMNVEV (reference sequence). The CDR3 extends over 17 amino acids. The CDR3 nucleotides are TGTGCCAGCAGTTCCAAGAGGGGGGGGAGTCCTAATTCACCCCTCCACTTT. Its translation: CASSSKRGGSPNSPLHF.

V usage is TRBV30 and J usage is TRBJ1-3; maybe TRBD1 (6 bases). Per the germline V gene, CDR1 is GTSNPN and CDR2 is SVGIG (reference sequence). The V and J ends lost 5 bases and 0 bases respectively, with 14 bases between them. The length of the CDR3 is 15 residues. CDR3 sequence: CAWGGGGISGNTIYF. The CDR3 DNA reads TGTGCCTGGGGAGGGGGAGGCATCTCTGGAAACACCATATATTTT.

The chain joins TRBV19 to TRBJ2-7; the match to TRBD1 covers 8 bases. V gave up 2 bases and J gave up 4 bases; unmatched junction bases: 7. The CDR3 extends over 15 amino acids. Germline loops: CDR1 LNHDA, CDR2 SQIVND (reference sequence). CDR3 sequence reads: CASSILTGGTYEQYF. In DNA, the CDR3 is TGTGCCAGTAGTATACTTACAGGGGGAACATACGAGCAGTACTTC. Variable domain in full (rest from reference TRBV19 and TRBJ2-7): DGGITQSPKYLFRKEGQNVTLSCEQNLNHDAMYWYRQDPGQGLRLIYYSQIVNDFQKGDIAEGYSVSREKKESFPLTVTSAQKNPTAFYLCASSILTGGTYEQYFGPGTRLTVT.

This chain links TRBV7-2 with TRBJ2-5; 10 positions match TRBD2. The germline gives CDR1 SGHTA, CDR2 FQGNSA. This CDR3 comprises 14 residues. V was pared by 4 bases and J by 5 bases, with 4 bases of the junction left unmatched. CDR3 loop: CASSSSGGVETQYF. CDR3 sequence (DNA): TGTGCCAGCAGCTCTAGCGGGGGAGTGGAGACCCAGTACTTC.

The chain has TRBV6-5 and TRBJ2-7; TRBD2 matches at 8 bases. Germline loops: CDR1 MNHEY, CDR2 SVGAGI. Unmatched junction bases numbered 12, after V lost 4 bases and J lost 7 bases. This CDR3 is built from 15 residues. CDR3 bases: TGTGCCAGCAGTTCGGCCGGGACTAGTGTGGGAGAGCAGTACTTC. Translated, it gives CASSSAGTSVGEQYF.

This clone showed up just once. This rearrangement joins TRBV12-5 to TRBJ2-5; 11 positions match TRBD1. CDR1 LGHNT and CDR2 FRNRAP come from the germline V gene. V lost 0 bases and J lost 2; bases outside the gene matches: 5. This CDR3 spans 17 amino acids. CDR3 sequence: CASGLVIGTGGQETQYF. The CDR3 nucleotides read TGTGCTAGTGGTTTGGTAATCGGGACAGGGGGACAAGAGACCCAGTACTTC.

The chain has TRBV27 and TRBJ1-4; TRBD1 aligns across 9 bases. The CDR3 covers 15 residues. V shed 5 bases and J 6 bases; nucleotides not matched to a gene: 7. The germline gives CDR1 MNHEY, CDR2 SMNVEV (reference sequence). For the CDR3, the DNA is TGTGCCAGCAGTGCCGTACAGGGGGCGGATGAAAAACTGTTTTTT. Encoded protein: CASSAVQGADEKLFF. Full variable domain (rest looked up from reference TRBV27 and TRBJ1-4): EAQVTQNPRYLITVTGKKLTVTCSQNMNHEYMSWYRQDPGLGLRQIYYSMNVEVTDKGDVPEGYKVSRKEKRNFPLILESPSPNQTSLYFCASSAVQGADEKLFFGSGTQLSVL.

V and J are TRBV27 and TRBJ2-1, with 15 bases matching TRBD2. CDR1 MNHEY and CDR2 SMNVEV come from the germline V gene (reference sequence). With V trimmed by 8 bases and J by 5 bases, 7 bases remained unmatched. CDR3 length equals 16 residues. The CDR3 here is CASGLAGGPMNNEQFF. The CDR3 DNA reads TGTGCCAGCGGACTAGCGGGAGGGCCCATGAACAATGAGCAGTTCTTC.

This chain connects TRBV23-1 to TRBJ1-2; D is undetermined. TRBV23-1 belongs to the ORF category, with a function that is uncertain. The CDR3 length is 18 residues. Trimming took 0 bases from V and 6 from J, leaving 23 bases between them. CDR3 bases: TGCGCCAGCAGTCAATCGGTCCCGCCTAAGCCCCCAAATGATGGCTACACCTTC. Protein sequence: CASSQSVPPKPPNDGYTF.

V usage is TRBV7-3 and J usage is TRBJ2-1; possibly TRBD2 for D (6 bases). The CDR3 sequence is 13 residues long. Looked up from germline, CDR1 is SGHTA and CDR2 is FQGTGA. V shed 2 bases and J shed 7 bases, with 9 bases lying between them. For the CDR3, the DNA is TGTGCCAGCAGCTTACTTGCGGGGAATGAGCAGTTCTTC. This codes for CASSLLAGNEQFF.

The chain carries TRBV5-6 and TRBJ2-7; possibly TRBD1 for D (5 bases). In germline, CDR1 is SGHDT, CDR2 YYEEEE. V was trimmed by 2 bases and J by 3 bases, leaving 9 bases between them. This CDR3 is 13 amino acids long. CDR3 loop: CASSFQGHYEQYF. CDR3 coding DNA: TGTGCCAGCAGCTTCCAGGGCCACTACGAGCAGTACTTC.

J is TRBJ2-7 and V is TRBV19; 10 bases are a match to TRBD2. The CDR3 length is 16 residues. Germline V gene data show CDR1 as LNHDA and CDR2 as SQIVND (reference sequence). Trimming at V came to 5 bases and at J to 0 bases, leaving 7 bases not matched to a gene. CDR3 protein: CASSGRLAGNSYEQYF. The CDR3 nucleotides are TGTGCCAGTAGTGGAAGACTAGCGGGTAACTCCTACGAGCAGTACTTC.

This sequence joins TRBV5-6 and TRBJ1-5; D gene ambiguous. The CDR3 totals 15 residues. The V end lost 0 bases, the J end lost 3 bases, and 10 bases lay between the germline ends. The V gene's germline CDR1 is SGHDT and CDR2 YYEEEE. CDR3 nucleotides: TGTGCCAGCAGCTTGGCCGGGGTGGTCAATCAGCCCCAGCATTTT. Amino acid sequence: CASSLAGVVNQPQHF.

The V call is TRBV6-6, the J call TRBJ2-7; TRBD1 aligns across 10 bases. This CDR3 has 15 residues. The trim removed 4 bases at V and 5 bases at J, leaving 8 bases unmatched. Germline CDR1 MNHNY, CDR2 SVGAGI (reference sequence). CDR3 sequence: CASSLDRGNVDEQYF. CDR3 coding DNA: TGTGCCAGCAGTTTGGACAGGGGGAACGTCGACGAGCAGTACTTC.

This clone was observed once. The chain uses TRBV28 and TRBJ1-6; unclear D gene. V shed 3 bases and J shed 0 bases, with 9 bases lying between them. The CDR3 runs 16 residues. The V gene's germline CDR1 is MDHEN and CDR2 SYDVKM. The CDR3 bases are TGTGCCAGCAGTTTTATTGCCAGCTCCTATAATTCACCCCTCCACTTT. This sequence encodes CASSFIASSYNSPLHF.

This chain links TRBV19 with TRBJ1-5; 8 nucleotides match TRBD1. CDR3 length equals 14 residues. Germline lookup yields CDR1 LNHDA and CDR2 SQIVND (reference sequence). V dropped 6 bases and J dropped 5; count of bases not matched to a gene: 6. CDR3 loop: CASSLTGGHQPQHF. In DNA, the CDR3 is TGTGCCAGTAGCCTCACAGGGGGTCATCAGCCCCAGCATTTT.

The rearrangement links TRBV7-2 to TRBJ2-7; 7 bases match TRBD2. Unmatched junction bases numbered 8, after V lost 2 bases and J lost 4 bases. Germline loops: CDR1 SGHTA, CDR2 FQGNSA. The CDR3 is 15 amino acids. This chain's CDR3 is CASSLNGAGLYEQYF. CDR3 coding DNA: TGTGCCAGCAGCTTAAATGGAGCGGGACTTTACGAGCAGTACTTC. The full variable domain, rest sourced from reference TRBV7-2 and TRBJ2-7, is GAGVSQSPSNKVTEKGKDVELRCDPISGHTALYWYRQSLGQGLEFLIYFQGNSAPDKSGLPSDRFSAERTGGSVSTLTIQRTQQEDSAVYLCASSLNGAGLYEQYFGPGTRLTVT.

V usage is TRBV7-2 and J usage is TRBJ1-5; D is unclear. The length of the CDR3 is 14 residues. V lost 1 base to trimming and J lost 3 bases, with 7 bases between them. The germline V gene has CDR1 SGHTA and CDR2 FQGNSA. CDR3: CASSLGRSNQPQHF. DNA for the CDR3: TGTGCCAGCAGCTTAGGCCGGTCCAATCAGCCCCAGCATTTT.